Reported below is one T cell receptor (beta chain). What it binds is not known. CDR3 length: 19 amino acids. Per the germline V gene, CDR1 is SGHVS and CDR2 is FNYEAQ. With 5 bases clipped from V and 1 base from J, the junction kept 17 bases outside the gene matches. This entry belongs to a study of cytomegalovirus exposure and HLA in healthy donors. Study-level results: Available immune exposure information was restricted to CMV serostatus only. Reportedly, diagnosis of cytomegalovirus status by the classifier showed high specificity and sensitivity.

Each donor was nominally healthy when sampled (though unrecorded immune exposures were likely). PCR employed 60 Vbeta and 13 Jbeta primers. Sequenced by immunoSEQ multiplex PCR; TCRdb stores in-frame clones only, minus some. The sample holds 200,000 or so clones, 70% to 90% seen once. Material for sequencing was PBMCs. V and J are TRBV7-6 and TRBJ1-5, with 7 positions matching TRBD1. The TCR originated in a woman aged 18 to 35 in good health and CMV-seropositive. CDR3 sequence (DNA): TGTGCCAGCAGCCTCTGTCACAGGGGCCCCCCGTGCAGCAATCAGCCCCAGCATTTT. It specifies CASSLCHRGPPCSNQPQHF.